Below, 27 T cell receptor beta chains from the same sample are listed, as sequenced in a study of blood T cells in healthy people across ages. For the second PCR, which ran for roughly 7 to 11 cycles, a sample-barcoded 5' primer and a J-beta primer mix were used. Each CDR3 protein gets one entry after TCRdb re-called the 5' RACE reads with MiXCR. The table lists hundreds of thousands of distinct CDR3 sequences, about half of them singletons. The source material was blood. The receptors stem from a man at least 80 years old in good health.

This clonotype has only a few counts. The gene calls are TRBV7-9 and TRBJ2-1; D could derive from TRBD1 or TRBD2 (6 bases each). Germline assignment: CDR1 SEHNR and CDR2 FQNEAQ (reference sequence). Trimming pared 5 bases from V and 7 bases from J, leaving 21 bases between. This CDR3 has 16 residues. CDR3 sequence: CASSVVGGYGLNEQFF. The CDR3 region has the DNA TGTGCCAGCAGCGTAGTGGGGGGCTATGGTTTAAATGAGCAGTTCTTC.

V is TRBV11-3 and J is TRBJ2-5; possible D gene TRBD2, 6 bases. Germline CDR1 is SGHNT and CDR2 is YENEEA. This CDR3 is 13 amino acids long. The V end was cut by 0 bases, the J end by 12 bases, with 14 bases between. CDR3 sequence reads: CASSLDNSGVKYF. Written as DNA, the CDR3 is TGTGCCAGCAGCTTAGATAATTCGGGAGTGAAGTACTTC. Looking up the rest from reference TRBV11-3 and TRBJ2-5 gives the full variable domain: EAGVVQSPRYKIIEKKQPVAFWCNPISGHNTLYWYLQNLGQGPELLIRYENEEAVDDSQLPKDRFSAERLKGVDSTLKIQPAELGDSAVYLCASSLDNSGVKYFGPGTRLLVL.

Of note for this clonotype: One end of the junction fails to match germline, which may point to a read error. The chain combines TRBV29-1 with TRBJ2-7; 9 bases are shared with TRBD1. This CDR3 comprises 13 residues. CDR1 SQVTM and CDR2 ANQGSEA come from the germline V gene. The CDR3 loop is CSVGDRDNSERYF. CDR3 nucleotide sequence: TGCAGCGTTGGGGACAGGGATAATAGCGAGCGGTACTTC.

The chain couples TRBV6-6 to TRBJ1-5; 8 bases align to TRBD1. From germline, CDR1 is MNHNY and CDR2 SVGAGI (reference sequence). The length of the CDR3 is 14 residues. The V and J ends lost 0 bases and 5 bases, in that order; junction bases with no gene match: 0. CDR3 sequence reads: CASSYSGQDQPQHF. Here the CDR3 DNA reads TGTGCCAGCAGTTACTCGGGACAGGATCAGCCCCAGCATTTT.

V and J are TRBV7-2 and TRBJ2-7, with D perhaps TRBD2 (6 bases). The V end lost 1 base, the J end lost 3 bases, and 16 bases lay between the germline ends. Germline CDR1 reads SGHTA; CDR2 reads FQGNSA. This CDR3 region has 16 residues. Written as DNA, the CDR3 is TGTGCCAGCAGCTTAGAGGTGGTACGGGGGTTCTACGAGCAGTACTTC. Protein: CASSLEVVRGFYEQYF.

The V and J genes are TRBV5-1 and TRBJ2-1; 8 bases match TRBD2. CDR1 SGHRS and CDR2 YFSETQ come from the germline V gene. Trimming at V came to 3 bases and at J to 5 bases, leaving 7 bases not matched to a gene. This CDR3 has 15 residues. CDR3 nucleotides: TGCGCCAGCAGCTGGGAAGCGGGAGTCCACAATGAGCAGTTCTTC. Translation: CASSWEAGVHNEQFF.

With regard to this clonotype: A much larger clone sits a single nucleotide away, making a read error possible. CDR3 loop: CTSSEGGKETQYF. Written as DNA, the CDR3 is TGTACCAGCAGTGAAGGAGGGAAAGAGACCCAGTACTTC. The J gene is TRBJ2-7, the V gene TRBV25-1; possible D gene TRBD2, 6 bases. The J call may be incorrect, as the DNA end agrees better with TRBJ2-5. This CDR3 region has 13 residues. The germline CDR1 and CDR2 sequences are MGHDK and SYGVNS.

Written as DNA, the CDR3 is TGCAGTGCTAGAATCAACGCGGGGAACACCGGGGAGCTGTTTTTT. Translation gives CSARINAGNTGELFF. The chain couples TRBV20-1 to TRBJ2-2; possible D gene TRBD2, 5 bases. The CDR3 totals 15 residues. Trimming took off 2 bases at V and 1 base at J, with 11 bases between the two ends. The germline V gene has CDR1 DFQATT and CDR2 SNEGSKA (reference sequence).

This chain links TRBV9 with TRBJ2-3; 8 nucleotides align to TRBD1. This CDR3 is built from 17 residues. Germline loops: CDR1 SGDLS, CDR2 YYNGEE. The ends lost 0 bases at V and 1 base at J; junction bases unmatched: 7. CDR3 sequence (DNA): TGTGCCAGCAGCGTAGGGCCCGGACAGGGTGGCACAGATACGCAGTATTTT. Encoded protein: CASSVGPGQGGTDTQYF.

This clonotype was detected once. The genes are TRBV6-5 and TRBJ2-5, with a possible D match to TRBD2 (5 bases). The CDR3 is made up of 14 amino acids. CDR1 is MNHEY, CDR2 SVGAGI, per germline. Trimming shortened V by 5 bases and J by 3 bases, and 13 bases separated the two germline ends. The CDR3 DNA is TGTGCCAGCAGTCCGCCCGGGATAAAAGAGACCCAGTACTTC. It specifies CASSPPGIKETQYF.

The genes are TRBV3-1 and TRBJ1-1; D not certain. Germline assignment: CDR1 LGHDT and CDR2 YNNKEL (reference sequence). The CDR3 runs to 13 residues. The V and J ends lost 2 bases and 11 bases respectively, with 15 bases between them. The CDR3, as DNA: TGTGCCAGCAGCCAAAGTCAGCAGGCACAGGCTTTCTTT. Translated, it gives CASSQSQQAQAFF.

On this clonotype: One base away lies a much larger clone, so this may be a sequencing read error. The genes are TRBV29-1 and TRBJ2-3; the D is unclear. Germline V gene data show CDR1 as SQVTM and CDR2 as ANQGSEA. CDR3 length equals 11 residues. The CDR3 spells CSVERLDTRYF. Written as DNA, the CDR3 is TGCAGCGTTGAAAGGTTGGATACGCGGTATTTT.

This clonotype has a handful of counts. J is TRBJ2-4 and V is TRBV5-6; TRBD2 agrees at 15 bases. The J call may be mistaken, given a closer DNA end match to TRBJ2-7. The CDR3 covers 16 residues. CDR1 and CDR2 (germline): SGHDT, YYEEEE. The DNA for the CDR3 is TGTGCCAGCAGCTTCCGGACTAGCGGGGGGGATTACGAGCAGTACTTC. Encoded protein: CASSFRTSGGDYEQYF.

This clonotype was observed many times. The chain combines TRBV24-1 with TRBJ2-3, with 8 bases lining up with TRBD2. Trimming cost V 1 base and J 2 bases; bases outside gene matches: 7. The germline CDR1 and CDR2 sequences are KGHDR and SFDVKD. CDR3 length: 17 residues. The CDR3 DNA is TGTGCCACCAGTGATTTCCCCGGGACTAGGTCCACAGATACGCAGTATTTT. It is translated as CATSDFPGTRSTDTQYF.

The rearrangement uses TRBV7-2 and TRBJ2-5, with D perhaps matching TRBD1 (5 bases). The V gene's germline CDR1 is SGHTA and CDR2 FQGNSA. V gave up 5 bases and J gave up 5 bases, with 12 bases separating them. The CDR3 is made up of 13 amino acids. The CDR3 is CASSPSWGETQYF. The DNA of the CDR3 is TGTGCCAGCAGCCCGAGCTGGGGCGAGACCCAGTACTTC. Based on the CDR3 plus reference TRBV7-2 and TRBJ2-5, the full variable domain is GAGVSQSPSNKVTEKGKDVELRCDPISGHTALYWYRQSLGQGLEFLIYFQGNSAPDKSGLPSDRFSAERTGGSVSTLTIQRTQQEDSAVYLCASSPSWGETQYFGPGTRLLVL.

The table lists this clonotype with a few counts. The chain carries TRBV7-2 and TRBJ1-4; 10 bases agree with TRBD1. V gave up 1 base and J gave up 8 bases; unmatched junction bases: 4. The CDR3 totals 15 residues. Germline V gene data show CDR1 as SGHTA and CDR2 as FQGNSA. The CDR3 DNA follows: TGTGCCAGCAGCTTAGGCGGGACAGGGGAGGAAAAACTGTTTTTT. Translating it yields CASSLGGTGEEKLFF.

A few counts support this clonotype. The J gene is TRBJ1-2, the V gene TRBV28; 9 nucleotides match TRBD1. Per the germline V gene, CDR1 is MDHEN and CDR2 is SYDVKM. The CDR3 extends over 13 amino acids. After removal of 10 bases from V and 6 bases from J, the junction contained 9 bases not matched to a gene. The CDR3 reads CAIFTGTGNGYTF. The CDR3 DNA is TGTGCCATATTTACCGGGACAGGGAATGGCTACACCTTC.

To note about this clonotype: One end of the junction does not line up with germline, which may come from a read error. The chain recombines TRBV7-2 with TRBJ1-2; D possibly corresponds to TRBD1 (5 bases). Germline CDR1 and CDR2: SGHTA and FQGNSA. This CDR3 comprises 15 residues. CDR3 nucleotide sequence: TGTGCCAGCAGCTACGGGGCCCCCGTGGACTATGGCTGCACCTTC. This encodes CASSYGAPVDYGCTF.

The V gene is TRBV7-2, the J gene TRBJ2-1; 7 positions match TRBD1. The CDR3 loop spans 12 amino acids. Germline V gives CDR1 SGHTA, CDR2 FQGNSA. Losses at the gene ends were 3 bases for V and 10 bases for J; bases not matched to a gene: 3. CDR3 sequence (DNA): TGTGCCAGCAGCTTGGGGACAGTAGAGCAGTTCTTC. It codes for CASSLGTVEQFF.

Remarks on this clonotype: A much larger clone lies one base from this, so it may be a read error. The chain recombines TRBV2 with TRBJ2-1, with D uncertain. CDR1 is SNHLY, CDR2 FYNNEI, per germline. There are 16 residues in the CDR3. This chain's CDR3 is CTSRGNGAQSSNEQFF. As DNA, the CDR3 is TGTACCAGCAGAGGCAACGGTGCCCAGTCCTCCAATGAGCAGTTCTTC.

The chain recombines TRBV7-9 with TRBJ1-2; D is unresolved. The V end lost 0 bases, the J end lost 2 bases, and 10 bases lay between the germline ends. Germline loops: CDR1 SEHNR, CDR2 FQNEAQ (reference sequence). The CDR3 totals 15 residues. CDR3 nucleotide sequence: TGTGCCAGCAGCTTAGCGGGAGGGAGCAACTATGGCTACACCTTC. Protein product: CASSLAGGSNYGYTF.

This clonotype was picked up a small number of times. The V gene is TRBV7-2, the J gene TRBJ1-1; D may be TRBD1 (6 bases). The CDR3 is made up of 15 amino acids. The V end lost 0 bases, the J end lost 3 bases, and 11 bases lay between the germline ends. Germline loops: CDR1 SGHTA, CDR2 FQGNSA. The chain's CDR3 is CASSLAIQGYTEAFF. CDR3 in DNA: TGTGCCAGCAGCTTAGCCATACAGGGATACACTGAAGCTTTCTTT.

The chain couples TRBV3-1 to TRBJ2-2; D remains ambiguous. V was trimmed by 2 bases and J by 6 bases, leaving 10 bases between them. The germline CDR1 and CDR2 sequences are LGHDT and YNNKEL (reference sequence). This CDR3 is 14 amino acids long. In DNA, the CDR3 is TGTGCCAGCAGCCAACTGCCAGTGTCCGGGGAGCTGTTTTTT. The encoded protein is CASSQLPVSGELFF. Looking up the rest from reference TRBV3-1 and TRBJ2-2 gives the full variable domain: DTAVSQTPKYLVTQMGNDKSIKCEQNLGHDTMYWYKQDSKKFLKIMFSYNNKELIINETVPNRFSPKSPDKAHLNLHINSLELGDSAVYFCASSQLPVSGELFFGEGSRLTVL.

This chain connects TRBV28 to TRBJ2-7; weak D call: TRBD1 (5 bases). The DNA end favors TRBJ2-5, so the J call may be wrong. CDR1 and CDR2 from the germline V gene are MDHEN and SYDVKM. The CDR3 is 13 amino acids. CDR3 in DNA: TGTGCCAGCAGTTTCCGTGGGGCAGAGACCCAGTACTTC. Its translation: CASSFRGAETQYF.

This clonotype was counted between two and nine times. The rearrangement uses TRBV9 and TRBJ2-1; possibly TRBD1 for D (6 bases). Between the trimmed V and J ends, which lost 3 bases and 3 bases, there was a span of 10 bases. CDR3 length equals 14 residues. CDR1 is SGDLS and CDR2 is YYNGEE in the germline V gene. CDR3 in DNA: TGTGCCAGCAGCGCGCTCAGGGGCTACAATGAGCAGTTCTTC. Protein product: CASSALRGYNEQFF.

V usage is TRBV29-1 and J usage is TRBJ2-1; a possible D gene is TRBD1 (5 bases). Germline V gene sequence: CDR1 SQVTM, CDR2 ANQGSEA. The CDR3 contains 14 residues. The ends were cut back, 4 bases at V and 0 bases at J, with 10 bases in the middle. CDR3 in amino acids: CSVAGRDSYNEQFF. The CDR3 nucleotides read TGCAGCGTTGCAGGCAGGGACTCCTACAATGAGCAGTTCTTC.

This chain joins TRBV2 and TRBJ2-5; 8 nucleotides line up with TRBD2. V shed 0 bases, J shed 4 bases, and the junction held 13 bases outside the gene matches. Germline V lookup: CDR1 SNHLY, CDR2 FYNNEI. This CDR3 is 18 amino acids long. The CDR3 loop reads CASSEAAPGRVKLETQYF. The CDR3 DNA reads TGTGCCAGCAGTGAAGCCGCCCCCGGGAGGGTTAAATTAGAGACCCAGTACTTC.